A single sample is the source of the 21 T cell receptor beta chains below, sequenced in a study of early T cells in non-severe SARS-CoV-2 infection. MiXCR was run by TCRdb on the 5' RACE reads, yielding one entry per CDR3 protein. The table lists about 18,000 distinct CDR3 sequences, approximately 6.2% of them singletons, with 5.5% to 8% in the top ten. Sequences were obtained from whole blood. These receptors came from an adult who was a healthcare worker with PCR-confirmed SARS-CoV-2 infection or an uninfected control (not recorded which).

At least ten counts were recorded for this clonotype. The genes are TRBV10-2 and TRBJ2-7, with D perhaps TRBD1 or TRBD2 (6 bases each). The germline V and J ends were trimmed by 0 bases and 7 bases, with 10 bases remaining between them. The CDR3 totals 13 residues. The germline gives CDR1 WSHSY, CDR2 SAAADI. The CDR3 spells CASSESGGEEQYF. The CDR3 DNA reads TGCGCCAGCAGTGAGTCGGGGGGCGAGGAGCAGTACTTC.

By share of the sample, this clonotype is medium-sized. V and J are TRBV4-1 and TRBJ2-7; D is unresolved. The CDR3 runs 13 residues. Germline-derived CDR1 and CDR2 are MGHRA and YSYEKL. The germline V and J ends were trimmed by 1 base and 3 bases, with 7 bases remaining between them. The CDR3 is CASSQVWGYEQYF. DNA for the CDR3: TGCGCCAGCAGCCAAGTCTGGGGCTACGAGCAGTACTTC.

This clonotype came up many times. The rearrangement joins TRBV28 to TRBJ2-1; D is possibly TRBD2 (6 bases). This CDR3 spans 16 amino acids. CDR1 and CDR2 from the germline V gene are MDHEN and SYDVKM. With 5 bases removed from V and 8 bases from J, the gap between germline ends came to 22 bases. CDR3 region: CASSTFGDSPKDEQFF. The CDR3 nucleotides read TGTGCCAGCAGTACCTTCGGGGACTCCCCAAAGGATGAGCAGTTCTTC.

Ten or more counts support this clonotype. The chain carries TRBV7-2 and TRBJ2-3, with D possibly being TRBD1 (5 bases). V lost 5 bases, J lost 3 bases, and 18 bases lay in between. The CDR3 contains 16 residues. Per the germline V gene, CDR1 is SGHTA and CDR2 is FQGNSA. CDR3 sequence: CASSPKARAGTDTQYF. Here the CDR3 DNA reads TGTGCCAGCAGCCCCAAAGCCAGGGCTGGTACAGATACGCAGTATTTT.

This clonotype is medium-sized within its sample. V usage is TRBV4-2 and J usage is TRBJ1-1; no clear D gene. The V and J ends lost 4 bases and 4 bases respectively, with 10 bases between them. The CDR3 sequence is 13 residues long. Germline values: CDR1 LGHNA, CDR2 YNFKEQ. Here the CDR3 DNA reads TGTGCCAGCAGCCCGCAGGTAGGCACTGAAGCTTTCTTT. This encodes CASSPQVGTEAFF.

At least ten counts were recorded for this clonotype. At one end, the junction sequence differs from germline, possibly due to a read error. CDR3 residues: CASSSGLVSYEQFF. The CDR3 nucleotides are TGTGCTAGCAGCTCCGGACTAGTTAGCTATGAGCAGTTCTTC. The J gene is TRBJ2-1, the V gene TRBV7-7, with TRBD2 matching over 7 bases. Germline V gene data show CDR1 as SSHAT and CDR2 as FNYEAQ (reference sequence). CDR3 length: 14 amino acids.

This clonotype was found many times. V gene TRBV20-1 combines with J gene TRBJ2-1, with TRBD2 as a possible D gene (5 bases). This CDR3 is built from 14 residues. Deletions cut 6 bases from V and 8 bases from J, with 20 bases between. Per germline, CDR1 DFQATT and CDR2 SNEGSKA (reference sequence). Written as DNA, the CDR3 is TGCAGTGCGCGGGCTAGTCATTTTGGGGATGAGCAGTTCTTC. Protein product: CSARASHFGDEQFF.

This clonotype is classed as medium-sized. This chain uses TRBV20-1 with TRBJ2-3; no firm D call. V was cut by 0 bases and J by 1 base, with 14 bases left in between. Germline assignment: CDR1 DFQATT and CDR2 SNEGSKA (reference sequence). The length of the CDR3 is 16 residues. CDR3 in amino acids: CSARDYWRSRTDTQYF. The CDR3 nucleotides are TGCAGTGCTAGAGATTATTGGCGGTCCCGCACAGATACGCAGTATTTT.

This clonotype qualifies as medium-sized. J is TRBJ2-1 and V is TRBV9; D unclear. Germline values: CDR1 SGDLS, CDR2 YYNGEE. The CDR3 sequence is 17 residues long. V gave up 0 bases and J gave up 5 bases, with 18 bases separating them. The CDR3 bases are TGTGCCAGCAGCGTAGCCCCCCTAGGAGCCGGGCACAATGAGCAGTTCTTC. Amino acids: CASSVAPLGAGHNEQFF.

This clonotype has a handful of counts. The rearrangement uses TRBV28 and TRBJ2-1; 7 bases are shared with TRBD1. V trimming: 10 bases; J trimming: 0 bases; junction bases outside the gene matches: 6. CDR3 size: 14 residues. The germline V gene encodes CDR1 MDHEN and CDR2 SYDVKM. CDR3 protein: CANSRTGSYNEQFF. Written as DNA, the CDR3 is TGTGCCAACTCGAGGACAGGCTCCTACAATGAGCAGTTCTTC.

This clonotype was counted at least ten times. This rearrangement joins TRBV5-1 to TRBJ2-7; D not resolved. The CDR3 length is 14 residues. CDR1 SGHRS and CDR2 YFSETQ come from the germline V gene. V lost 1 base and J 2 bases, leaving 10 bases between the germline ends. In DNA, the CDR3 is TGCGCCAGCAGCTTGTGGCGGCGACCCTACGAGCAGTACTTC. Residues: CASSLWRRPYEQYF.

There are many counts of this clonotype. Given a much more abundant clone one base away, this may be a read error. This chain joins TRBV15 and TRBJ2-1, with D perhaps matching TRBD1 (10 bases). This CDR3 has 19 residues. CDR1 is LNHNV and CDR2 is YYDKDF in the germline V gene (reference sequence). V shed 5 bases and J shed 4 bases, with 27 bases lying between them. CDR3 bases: TGTGCCACCAGCGGAAGTCGGGACAGGGGACTAGCCGGTTACAATGAGCAGTTCTTC. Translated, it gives CATSGSRDRGLAGYNEQFF.

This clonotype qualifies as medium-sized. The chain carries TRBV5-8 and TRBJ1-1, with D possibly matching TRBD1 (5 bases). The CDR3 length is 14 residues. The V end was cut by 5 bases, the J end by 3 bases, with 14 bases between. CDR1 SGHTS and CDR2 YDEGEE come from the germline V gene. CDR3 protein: CASRDRDWYTEAFF. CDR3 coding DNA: TGTGCCAGCAGAGACCGGGACTGGTACACTGAAGCTTTCTTT.

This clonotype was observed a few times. The CDR3 nucleotides are TGTGCCAGCAGTTCCGGGACTAGCGGCGGCGAGCAGTACTTC. This encodes CASSSGTSGGEQYF. The chain carries TRBV27 and TRBJ2-7, with 11 bases matching TRBD2. V gave up 4 bases and J gave up 6 bases; unmatched junction bases: 5. The length of the CDR3 is 14 residues. From germline, CDR1 is MNHEY and CDR2 SMNVEV (reference sequence).

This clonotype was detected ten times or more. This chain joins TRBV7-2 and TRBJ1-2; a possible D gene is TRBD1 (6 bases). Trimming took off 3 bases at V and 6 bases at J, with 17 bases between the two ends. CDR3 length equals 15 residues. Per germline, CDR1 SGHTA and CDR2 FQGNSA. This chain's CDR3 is CASSFDFRGLDGYTF. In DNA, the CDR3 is TGTGCCAGCAGCTTCGATTTTCGGGGGCTCGATGGCTACACCTTC. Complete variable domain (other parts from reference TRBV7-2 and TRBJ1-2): GAGVSQSPSNKVTEKGKDVELRCDPISGHTALYWYRQSLGQGLEFLIYFQGNSAPDKSGLPSDRFSAERTGGSVSTLTIQRTQQEDSAVYLCASSFDFRGLDGYTFGSGTRLTVV.

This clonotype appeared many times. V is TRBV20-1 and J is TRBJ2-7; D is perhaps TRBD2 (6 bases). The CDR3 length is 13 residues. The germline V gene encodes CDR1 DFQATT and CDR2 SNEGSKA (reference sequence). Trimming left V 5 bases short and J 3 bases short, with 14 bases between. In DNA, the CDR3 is TGCAGTGCTCCCCTCGCGGGACGCTACGAGCAGTACTTC. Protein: CSAPLAGRYEQYF.

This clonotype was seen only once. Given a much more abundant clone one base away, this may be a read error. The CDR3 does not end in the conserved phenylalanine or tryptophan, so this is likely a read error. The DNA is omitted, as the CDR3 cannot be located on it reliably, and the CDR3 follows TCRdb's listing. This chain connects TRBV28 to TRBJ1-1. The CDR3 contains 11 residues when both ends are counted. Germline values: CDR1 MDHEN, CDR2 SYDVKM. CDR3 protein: CASSLGTEVFL.

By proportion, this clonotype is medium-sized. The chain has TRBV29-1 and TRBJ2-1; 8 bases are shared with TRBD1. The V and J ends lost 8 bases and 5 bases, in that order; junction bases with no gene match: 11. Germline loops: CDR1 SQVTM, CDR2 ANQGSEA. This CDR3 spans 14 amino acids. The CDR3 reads CSLTGTGFNNEQFF. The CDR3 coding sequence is TGCAGCCTGACCGGGACAGGATTCAACAATGAGCAGTTCTTC.

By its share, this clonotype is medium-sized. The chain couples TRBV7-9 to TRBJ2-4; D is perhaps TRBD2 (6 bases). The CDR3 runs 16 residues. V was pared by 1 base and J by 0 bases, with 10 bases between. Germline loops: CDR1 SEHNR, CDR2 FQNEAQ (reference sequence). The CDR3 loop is CASSLGAGLAKNIQYF. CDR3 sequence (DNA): TGTGCCAGCAGCTTAGGCGCGGGACTAGCCAAAAACATTCAGTACTTC.

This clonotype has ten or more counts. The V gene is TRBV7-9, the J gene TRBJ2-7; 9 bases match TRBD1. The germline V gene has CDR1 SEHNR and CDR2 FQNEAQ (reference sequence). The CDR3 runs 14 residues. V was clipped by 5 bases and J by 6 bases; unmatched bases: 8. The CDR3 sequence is CASSRTGTGPEQYF. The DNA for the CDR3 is TGTGCCAGCAGCCGAACAGGGACAGGGCCCGAGCAGTACTTC. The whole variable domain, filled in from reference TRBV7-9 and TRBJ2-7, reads DTGVSQNPRHKITKRGQNVTFRCDPISEHNRLYWYRQTLGQGPEFLTYFQNEAQLEKSRLLSDRFSAERPKGSFSTLEIQRTEQGDSAMYLCASSRTGTGPEQYFGPGTRLTVT.

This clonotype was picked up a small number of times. CDR3 DNA: TGCGCCAGCAGTGAGTCGAGAGAGACCCAGTACTTC. Encoded protein: CASSESRETQYF. The chain combines TRBV10-2 with TRBJ2-5; D not resolved. Deletions cut 0 bases from V and 4 bases from J, with 3 bases between. CDR3 length: 12 amino acids. Germline V gene data show CDR1 as WSHSY and CDR2 as SAAADI.